Shown below are 27 T cell receptor beta chains from a single sample sequenced in a study of liver allograft versus peripheral blood T cells (TCRdb year 2020). Regarding the research as a whole: The study compared the T cell receptor repertoires present in transplanted livers with the repertoires present in the peripheral blood of liver transplant recipients.

The sample was run on an Illumina MiSeq. In TCRdb, the public reads were trimmed at Q25 with fastp and aligned with MiXCR, with productive beta chains retained. A single entry per CDR3 protein holds the most common genes and DNA from its merged rows. This sample comprises about 3,400 distinct CDR3 sequences, about a sixth of them detected only once. The ten largest account for over 20% of the sample. These receptors were collected from a human patient who had a liver transplant. After a transplant, not all T cells may be the patient's own; some may come from the graft donor.

This clonotype counts as medium-sized (0.01 to 0.1%). The chain has TRBV6-5 and TRBJ1-3; D is uncertain. This CDR3 spans 11 amino acids. Trimming took off 5 bases at V and 3 bases at J, with 2 bases between the two ends. The V gene's germline CDR1 is MNHEY and CDR2 SVGAGI. Written as DNA, the CDR3 is TGTGCCAGCAGTCATGGAAACACCATATATTTT. Its translation: CASSHGNTIYF.

The J gene is TRBJ1-2, the V gene TRBV6-1; D is unclear. The V end was cut by 7 bases, the J end by 5 bases, with 23 bases between. This CDR3 is built from 16 residues. CDR1 and CDR2 from the germline V gene are MNHNS and SASEGT. This CDR3 is CASTPSRESRRYGYTF. CDR3 nucleotides: TGTGCCAGCACCCCATCAAGGGAGTCCCGGAGGTATGGCTACACCTTC.

Relative to its sample, this clonotype is medium-sized. The CDR3 region has the DNA TGTGCCAGTACCAGAGGGCAGGCGGGGGGCTACACCTTC. Amino acid sequence: CASTRGQAGGYTF. The genes are TRBV19 and TRBJ1-2; D remains ambiguous. Germline V lookup: CDR1 LNHDA, CDR2 SQIVND (reference sequence). The CDR3 sequence is 13 residues long. Between the trimmed V and J ends, which lost 7 bases and 8 bases, there was a span of 17 bases.

As concerns this clonotype: A much more abundant neighbour one base away suggests this may be a read error. The gene calls are TRBV5-6 and TRBJ2-3; 8 bases fit TRBD2. The CDR3 loop spans 15 amino acids. In germline, CDR1 is SGHDT, CDR2 YYEEEE. The CDR3 spells CASSLGIAGQGTLYF. CDR3 DNA: TGTGCCAGCAGCTTGGGTATAGCGGGGCAAGGTACGCTGTATTTT.

This clonotype is categorized as medium-sized. The V and J genes are TRBV10-3 and TRBJ2-1, with 12 bases that match TRBD2. The germline gives CDR1 ENHRY, CDR2 SYGVKD. The CDR3 runs 14 residues. Trimming at V came to 7 bases and at J to 7 bases, leaving 5 bases not matched to a gene. The DNA of the CDR3 is TGTGCCATCACTAGCGGGGGGGGACCGAATGAGCAGTTCTTC. Translating gives CAITSGGGPNEQFF.

This clonotype was counted between two and nine times. The chain couples TRBV6-5 to TRBJ1-6; TRBD1 matches 7 bases. The germline V gene encodes CDR1 MNHEY and CDR2 SVGAGI. CDR3 length: 17 amino acids. J gave up 7 bases and V 6 bases, and 15 bases lay outside the gene matches. The CDR3 DNA sequence: TGTGCCAGCAGCCGTGAGACAGGGTCCTCCTGGAATTCACCCCTCCACTTT. Protein: CASSRETGSSWNSPLHF.

Within the sample, this clonotype is medium-sized. The rearrangement links TRBV7-9 to TRBJ2-1; 7 positions match TRBD2. The germline V gene has CDR1 SEHNR and CDR2 FQNEAQ (reference sequence). V shed 1 base and J 3 bases; nucleotides not matched to a gene: 9. The CDR3 extends over 17 amino acids. The DNA of the CDR3 is TGTGCCAGCAGCTTAGGGATAGGAGGGAGGGGCTACAATGAGCAGTTCTTC. Amino acids: CASSLGIGGRGYNEQFF.

Details on this clonotype: An end of the junction does not agree with germline; a read error may underlie this. This chain joins TRBV10-2 and TRBJ2-2; perhaps TRBD1 as D (5 bases). This CDR3 contains 15 residues. Germline values: CDR1 WSHSY, CDR2 SAAADI. CDR3 nucleotide sequence: TGTGCCAGCCTAGGATCAGGGAAGGGCACCGGGGAGCTGTTTTTT. Translated, it gives CASLGSGKGTGELFF.

By its share, this clonotype is medium-sized (0.01 to 0.1%). The V and J genes are TRBV29-1 and TRBJ2-7, with D perhaps TRBD1 (5 bases). CDR1 and CDR2 (germline): SQVTM, ANQGSEA. Trimming pared 1 base from V and 0 bases from J, leaving 7 bases between. The CDR3 runs to 13 residues. The CDR3 sequence is CSVEARDSYEQYF. The CDR3 region has the DNA TGCAGCGTTGAAGCCAGGGACTCCTACGAGCAGTACTTC.

Relative to its sample, this clonotype is medium-sized. The chain uses TRBV6-5 and TRBJ1-2; D may be TRBD1 (5 bases). The CDR3 runs 12 residues. The V end lost 10 bases, the J end lost 8 bases, and 17 bases lay between the germline ends. Germline-derived CDR1 and CDR2 are MNHEY and SVGAGI. This chain's CDR3 is CATGTGRWGYTF. The CDR3 region has the DNA TGTGCCACCGGGACCGGGAGGTGGGGCTACACCTTC.

This clonotype was detected only a few times. The rearrangement uses TRBV2 and TRBJ1-6; 8 nucleotides line up with TRBD1. With V trimmed by 11 bases and J by 3 bases, 3 bases remained unmatched. The CDR3 length is 13 residues. Germline CDR1 and CDR2: SNHLY and FYNNEI. CDR3: CAGQGSYNSPLHF. CDR3 bases: TGTGCCGGACAGGGAAGCTATAATTCACCCCTCCACTTT.

This clonotype was seen ten or more times. This chain connects TRBV7-2 to TRBJ1-2; unclear D gene. Trimming removed 5 bases at V and 4 bases at J, with 11 bases between. Germline CDR1 is SGHTA and CDR2 is FQGNSA. This CDR3 is built from 13 residues. The CDR3 DNA is TGTGCCAGCAGCCCTTCGGTCCTCTATGGCTACACCTTC. Translation: CASSPSVLYGYTF. The variable domain in full, with the rest retrieved from reference TRBV7-2 and TRBJ1-2, is GAGVSQSPSNKVTEKGKDVELRCDPISGHTALYWYRQSLGQGLEFLIYFQGNSAPDKSGLPSDRFSAERTGGSVSTLTIQRTQQEDSAVYLCASSPSVLYGYTFGSGTRLTVV.

Within the sample, this clonotype is medium-sized (0.01 to 0.1%). The J gene is TRBJ2-3, the V gene TRBV29-1; D possibly corresponds to TRBD1 (6 bases). Germline-derived CDR1 and CDR2 are SQVTM and ANQGSEA. The CDR3 runs 15 residues. V was cut by 6 bases and J by 2 bases, with 18 bases left in between. The CDR3, as DNA: TGCAGCGTCGGACTCCGCAGGGGACCCACAGATACGCAGTATTTT. It yields the protein CSVGLRRGPTDTQYF.

Relative to its sample, this clonotype is medium-sized. This rearrangement joins TRBV19 to TRBJ1-1, with 10 bases fitting TRBD1. Looked up from germline, CDR1 is LNHDA and CDR2 is SQIVND (reference sequence). The CDR3 runs 15 residues. After removal of 4 bases from V and 1 base from J, the junction contained 3 bases not matched to a gene. As DNA, the CDR3 is TGTGCCAGTAGTAGGACAGGGGGTGGGAACACTGAAGCTTTCTTT. It translates to CASSRTGGGNTEAFF.

This clonotype is categorized as medium-sized (0.01 to 0.1%). This chain uses TRBV7-2 with TRBJ1-1; weak D call: TRBD1 (6 bases). V was pared by 0 bases and J by 5 bases, with 16 bases between. The V gene's germline CDR1 is SGHTA and CDR2 FQGNSA. There are 16 residues in the CDR3. The CDR3 loop is CASSLARVDQGTEAFF. The CDR3 DNA sequence: TGTGCCAGCAGCTTAGCCAGAGTTGACCAGGGGACTGAAGCTTTCTTT.

This clonotype was observed a few times. The chain joins TRBV20-1 to TRBJ1-1; tentatively, D is TRBD1 (5 bases). V was clipped by 2 bases and J by 0 bases, with 7 bases between them. Germline values: CDR1 DFQATT, CDR2 SNEGSKA (reference sequence). The length of the CDR3 is 13 residues. The CDR3 protein is CSARRGVNTEAFF. The CDR3 nucleotides are TGCAGTGCTAGACGAGGGGTGAACACTGAAGCTTTCTTT.

This clonotype is judged medium-sized. J is TRBJ1-1 and V is TRBV12-3 or TRBV12-4; D uncertain. The CDR3 is 15 amino acids. The V gene lost 4 bases and the J gene lost 1 base, with 13 bases spanning the gap. The CDR3, as DNA: TGTGCCAGCAGTTCCGCCACGGGAGGGAACACTGAAGCTTTCTTT. It yields the protein CASSSATGGNTEAFF.

This clonotype is judged medium-sized. The chain joins TRBV3-1 to TRBJ1-2; possible D gene TRBD1, 6 bases. Germline CDR1 is LGHDT and CDR2 is YNNKEL (reference sequence). This CDR3 has 15 amino acids. The V end was cut by 3 bases, the J end by 5 bases, with 16 bases between. The CDR3 nucleotides read TGTGCCAGCAGCCATTGGGACACCCGAAGGTATGGCTACACCTTC. Translated, it gives CASSHWDTRRYGYTF.

This clonotype is medium-sized in the sample. The chain joins TRBV7-9 to TRBJ1-4, with D uncertain. The V gene's germline CDR1 is SEHNR and CDR2 FQNEAQ (reference sequence). The CDR3 extends over 15 amino acids. V was shortened by 0 bases and J by 0 bases, with 5 bases between the two germline ends. For the CDR3, the DNA is TGTGCCAGCAGCTTAGCAATGTCAACTAATGAAAAACTGTTTTTT. Its translation is CASSLAMSTNEKLFF.

This clonotype was recorded a few times. Compared with germline, one end of the junction differs, possibly owing to a read error. CDR3 nucleotides: TGCGCCAGCAGCCTCGGGACTAGCCCAAGGAGGGTCTTC. Translation: CASSLGTSPRRVF. This chain links TRBV5-1 with TRBJ2-1, with 9 bases identical to TRBD2. In germline, CDR1 is SGHRS, CDR2 YFSETQ. This CDR3 region has 13 residues.

The count of this clonotype is one. V is TRBV7-9 and J is TRBJ2-1, with 10 bases matching TRBD2. Germline lookup yields CDR1 SEHNR and CDR2 FQNEAQ (reference sequence). The V gene end was trimmed by 4 bases and the J gene end by 5 bases; junction bases not matched to a gene: 2. This CDR3 is 14 amino acids long. DNA for the CDR3: TGTGCCAGCAGCTACGGGACTAGCGACAATGAGCAGTTCTTC. The encoded protein is CASSYGTSDNEQFF. Using reference TRBV7-9 and TRBJ2-1 for the parts outside the CDR3, the full variable domain is DTGVSQNPRHKITKRGQNVTFRCDPISEHNRLYWYRQTLGQGPEFLTYFQNEAQLEKSRLLSDRFSAERPKGSFSTLEIQRTEQGDSAMYLCASSYGTSDNEQFFGPGTRLTVL.

In this sample, this clonotype is medium-sized. This chain connects TRBV27 to TRBJ1-5; a possible D gene is TRBD1 (5 bases). CDR1 and CDR2 (germline): MNHEY, SMNVEV (reference sequence). The CDR3 has 16 amino acids. V lost 5 bases to trimming and J lost 1 base, with 15 bases between them. CDR3: CASSPKWGLSNQPQHF. DNA for the CDR3: TGTGCCAGCAGTCCTAAGTGGGGCTTAAGCAATCAGCCCCAGCATTTT.

This clonotype was picked up many times. This chain links TRBV7-2 with TRBJ1-5; the D is unclear. This CDR3 contains 13 residues. Per germline, CDR1 SGHTA and CDR2 FQGNSA. The V end was cut by 2 bases, the J end by 2 bases, with 4 bases between. CDR3 coding DNA: TGTGCCAGCAGCTTACAGGGCAATCAGCCCCAGCATTTT. This sequence encodes CASSLQGNQPQHF.

This clonotype was recorded only once. This probably arose from a read error, given a far larger clone one base away. The CDR3 coding sequence is TGTGCCGGCAGCTTAGCCTCAGGGGGAAGGCTGAGGAACACTGAAGCTTTCTTT. It codes for CAGSLASGGRLRNTEAFF. The V call is TRBV7-9, the J call TRBJ1-1; TRBD1 matches at 7 bases. CDR1 is SEHNR, CDR2 FQNEAQ, per germline (reference sequence). CDR3 size: 18 residues. Full variable domain (outside the CDR3, taken from reference TRBV7-9 and TRBJ1-1): DTGVSQNPRHKITKRGQNVTFRCDPISEHNRLYWYRQTLGQGPEFLTYFQNEAQLEKSRLLSDRFSAERPKGSFSTLEIQRTEQGDSAMYLCAGSLASGGRLRNTEAFFGQGTRLTVV.

By its share, this clonotype is medium-sized. This chain connects TRBV18 to TRBJ2-7, with D perhaps matching TRBD2 (6 bases). The CDR3 contains 13 residues. Germline loops: CDR1 KGHSH, CDR2 LQKENI. Deletions cut 3 bases from V and 3 bases from J, with 9 bases between. The CDR3 region is CASSPEGLYEQYF. The DNA for the CDR3 is TGTGCCAGCTCACCGGAGGGCCTCTACGAGCAGTACTTC.

Concerning this clonotype itself: Since a far larger clone is one base different, this is likely a read error. The chain combines TRBV6-6 with TRBJ1-2, with 8 bases that match TRBD1. Germline V gives CDR1 MNHNY, CDR2 SVGAGI (reference sequence). CDR3 length: 15 amino acids. CDR3 residues: CVSRDQGALGYGYTF. Here the CDR3 DNA reads TGTGTCAGCAGAGATCAGGGGGCGCTTGGCTATGGCTACACCTTC.

The chain recombines TRBV30 with TRBJ1-1; TRBD1 might be the D (6 bases). Germline V CDR1 and CDR2: GTSNPN, SVGIG (reference sequence). The CDR3 spans 16 residues. Deletions cut 3 bases from V and 4 bases from J, with 21 bases between. DNA of the CDR3: TGTGCCTGGAGACCCAGGGGCGGAATTGAAGGCACTGAAGCTTTCTTT. This gives the protein CAWRPRGGIEGTEAFF. The entire variable domain, with the rest obtained from reference TRBV30 and TRBJ1-1, is as follows: SQTIHQWPATLVQPVGSPLSLECTVEGTSNPNLYWYRQAAGRGLQLLFYSVGIGQISSEVPQNLSASRPQDRQFILSSKKLLLSDSGFYLCAWRPRGGIEGTEAFFGQGTRLTVV.